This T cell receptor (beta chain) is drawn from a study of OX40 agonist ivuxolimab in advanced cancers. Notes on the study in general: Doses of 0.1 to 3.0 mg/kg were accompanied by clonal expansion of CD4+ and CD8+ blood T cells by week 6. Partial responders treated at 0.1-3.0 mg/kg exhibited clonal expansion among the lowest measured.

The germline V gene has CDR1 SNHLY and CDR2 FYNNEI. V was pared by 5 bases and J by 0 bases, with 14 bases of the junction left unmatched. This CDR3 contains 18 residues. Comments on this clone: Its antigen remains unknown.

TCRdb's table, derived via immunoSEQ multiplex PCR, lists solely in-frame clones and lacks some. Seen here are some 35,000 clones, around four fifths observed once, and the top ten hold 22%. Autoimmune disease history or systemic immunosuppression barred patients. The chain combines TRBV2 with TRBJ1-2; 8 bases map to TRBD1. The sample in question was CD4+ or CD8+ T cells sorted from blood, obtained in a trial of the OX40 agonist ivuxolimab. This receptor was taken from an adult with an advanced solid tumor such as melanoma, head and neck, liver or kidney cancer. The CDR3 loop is CASSSTRTGITSNYGYTF. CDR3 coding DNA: TGTGCCAGCAGTAGCACCCGGACAGGGATAACCTCTAACTATGGCTACACCTTC. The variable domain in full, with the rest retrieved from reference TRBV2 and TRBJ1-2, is EPEVTQTPSHQVTQMGQEVILRCVPISNHLYFYWYRQILGQKVEFLVSFYNNEISEKSEIFDDQFSVERPDGSNFTLKIRSTKLEDSAMYFCASSSTRTGITSNYGYTFGSGTRLTVV.